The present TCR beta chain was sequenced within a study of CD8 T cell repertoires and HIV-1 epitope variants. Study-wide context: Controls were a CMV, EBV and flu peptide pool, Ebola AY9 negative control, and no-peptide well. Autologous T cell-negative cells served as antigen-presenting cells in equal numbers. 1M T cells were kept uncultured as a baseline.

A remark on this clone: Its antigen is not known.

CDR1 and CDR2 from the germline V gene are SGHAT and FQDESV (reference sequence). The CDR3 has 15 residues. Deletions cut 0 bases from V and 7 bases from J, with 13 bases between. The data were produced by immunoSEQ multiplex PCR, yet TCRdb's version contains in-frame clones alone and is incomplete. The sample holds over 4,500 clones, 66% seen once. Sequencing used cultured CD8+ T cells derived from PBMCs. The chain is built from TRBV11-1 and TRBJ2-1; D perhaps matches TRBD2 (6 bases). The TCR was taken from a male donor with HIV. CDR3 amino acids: CASSLARLARNEQFF. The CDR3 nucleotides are TGTGCCAGCAGCTTAGCTAGGCTAGCGAGGAATGAGCAGTTCTTC.